This T cell receptor beta chain is from a study of T cell repertoires in cytomegalovirus infection. Study overall: CMV infection together with matching HLA type was indicated by public TCR beta signatures.

TCRdb redid the calling of the reads with MiXCR, one entry per CDR3 protein. Altogether 450,000 to 600,000 distinct CDR3 sequences are present, around 11% being singletons, with the ten largest covering 9.5% to 13%. This clonotype turned up a few times. Its antigen is not identified. This CDR3 region has 14 residues. In germline, CDR1 is SQVTM, CDR2 ANQGSEA. Trimming cost V 6 bases and J 0 bases, with 12 bases left between them. Study-wide results and caveats: Accumulated public TCR beta family frequency recognized individuals carrying CMV together with the relevant HLA.

This TCR was recovered from a human donor in good health (CMV status not recorded). Some clones in this sample may be carry-over from other donors' samples. This chain links TRBV29-1 with TRBJ1-3; no definite D call. The specimen was PBMCs. CDR3: CSVSLGNSGNTIYF. CDR3 DNA: TGCAGCGTATCCTTAGGGAACTCTGGAAACACCATATATTTT.